This is a list of T cell receptor beta chains from one sample in a study of T-cell reconstitution after alpha-beta-depleted transplantation in children. TCRdb recomputed calls from the PCR reads with MiXCR, one row per CDR3 protein. Of fewer than 700,000 distinct CDR3 sequences listed, about 23% are singletons. The sample in question was PBMCs, mostly from graft donor cells, obtained 360 days after TCRalphabeta/CD19-depleted stem cell transplant. The receptor set was obtained from a boy under three years old who had a stem cell transplant for acute myeloid leukemia, so the T cells may come from the graft donor. Both conserved end residues are part of each CDR3. The D gene is left open where the match is weak. For some rows the clone size is stated as once, few or many, or as a class when expanded; others skip it.

j_call v_call d_call clone_size cdr3_aa cdr3_nt
TRBJ2-1 TRBV7-9 TRBD1 few CASSPGQGSDEQFF TGTGCCAGCAGTCCGGGACAGGGAAGCGATGAGCAGTTCTTC
TRBJ2-5 TRBV12-3/TRBV12-4 . many CAIPGPETQYF TGTGCCATACCGGGGCCGGAGACCCAGTACTTC
TRBJ2-3 TRBV12-3/TRBV12-4 . many CASSFAISTDTQYF TGTGCCAGCAGTTTTGCGATAAGCACAGATACGCAGTATTTT
TRBJ2-3 TRBV4-3 . few CASSRQTGDTQYF TGCGCCAGCAGCCGACAGACAGGAGATACGCAGTATTTT
TRBJ2-3 TRBV24-1 TRBD1 few CATSDWPRGPDTQYF TGTGCCACCAGTGATTGGCCCAGGGGGCCCGATACGCAGTATTTT
TRBJ1-1 TRBV6-2/TRBV6-3 TRBD1 few CAYPSSGTGGQMVPNTEAFF TGTGCCTACCCATCGTCCGGGACAGGGGGCCAGATGGTCCCGAACACTGAAGCTTTCTTT
TRBJ2-5 TRBV6-1 . few CASSALTDLGTQYF TGTGCCAGCAGTGCCCTGACAGATCTTGGGACCCAGTACTTC
TRBJ2-1 TRBV20-1 TRBD1 many CSGGQVDEQFF TGCAGCGGAGGACAGGTAGATGAGCAGTTCTTC
TRBJ2-1 TRBV20-1 TRBD1 few CSASKGALHNEQFF TGCAGTGCTAGTAAGGGGGCGCTCCACAATGAGCAGTTCTTC
TRBJ2-5 TRBV28 TRBD1 once CASSPPGQHDETQYF TGTGCCAGCAGTCCCCCGGGACAGCACGACGAGACCCAGTACTTC
TRBJ2-1 TRBV5-1 . many CASRPDLVPLGGEQFF TGCGCCAGCAGACCCGACCTAGTCCCCTTAGGTGGTGAGCAGTTCTTC
TRBJ2-5 TRBV5-5 . . CASSSLTGQETQYF TGTGCCAGCAGCTCCTTAACGGGCCAAGAGACCCAGTACTTC
TRBJ1-1 TRBV6-1 . few CASTRRGTVNTEAFF TGTGCCAGCACAAGGCGTGGGACGGTTAACACTGAAGCTTTCTTT
TRBJ1-2 TRBV7-2 . . CASSLSSGVNYGYTF TGTGCCAGCAGCTTAAGCTCCGGGGTAAACTATGGCTACACCTTC
TRBJ1-1 TRBV2 . many CASSEGTRRKGWTWGTEAFF TGTGCCAGCAGTGAAGGGACCAGGCGGAAGGGATGGACGTGGGGCACTGAAGCTTTCTTT
TRBJ2-1 TRBV7-9 . many CASSLTMRPYNEQFF TGTGCCAGCAGCTTAACCATGCGACCCTACAATGAGCAGTTCTTC
TRBJ2-5 TRBV5-1 . . CASSPEGGGQETQYF TGCGCCAGCAGCCCGGAGGGGGGGGGCCAAGAGACCCAGTACTTC
TRBJ2-4 TRBV4-3 . . CASSQDRLDIQYF TGCGCCAGCAGCCAAGACAGGTTGGACATTCAGTACTTC
TRBJ2-5 TRBV11-2 TRBD1 few CASSLSGQGTRETQYF TGTGCCAGCAGCTTGAGTGGACAGGGTACTCGAGAGACCCAGTACTTC
TRBJ2-2 TRBV6-5 TRBD1 few CASSLAGTGIFGELFF TGTGCCAGCAGTTTAGCCGGGACAGGAATATTCGGGGAGCTGTTTTTT
TRBJ2-3 TRBV4-1 TRBD2 . CASSHEGLAGGDTQYF TGCGCCAGCAGCCACGAAGGACTAGCGGGGGGAGATACGCAGTATTTT
TRBJ2-7 TRBV6-6 TRBD2 . CASSPQKTSDEQYF TGTGCCAGCAGTCCACAAAAGACTAGCGACGAGCAGTACTTC
TRBJ2-3 TRBV4-3 . many CASSQEDGIGSWDSDTQYF TGCGCCAGCAGCCAAGAGGATGGGATCGGCAGCTGGGACTCAGATACGCAGTATTTT
TRBJ2-5 TRBV18 TRBD2 . CASSPRQRGGVETQYF TGTGCCAGCTCACCACGGCAGCGGGGGGGCGTAGAGACCCAGTACTTC
TRBJ2-3 TRBV9 . . CASSVTHRGDTQYF TGTGCCAGCAGCGTAACTCACCGGGGAGATACGCAGTATTTT
TRBJ2-7 TRBV9 . . CASSVGGQRMYEQYF TGTGCCAGCAGCGTAGGTGGACAGCGGATGTACGAGCAGTACTTC
TRBJ2-3 TRBV6-1 . many CASSRDWGADTQYF TGTGCCAGCAGCCGGGACTGGGGAGCAGATACGCAGTATTTT
TRBJ2-5 TRBV29-1 . . CSVVGVLKKETQYF TGCAGCGTTGTAGGGGTCCTAAAGAAAGAGACCCAGTACTTC
TRBJ2-2 TRBV6-1 TRBD1 . CASSDRGFTGELFF TGTGCCAGCAGTGACAGGGGGTTCACCGGGGAGCTGTTTTTT
TRBJ2-2 TRBV10-2 . . CASSDGSGELFF TGCGCCAGCAGTGATGGATCCGGGGAGCTGTTTTTT
TRBJ2-1 TRBV7-8 . many CASTQEGGVYNEQFF TGTGCCAGCACCCAGGAGGGGGGGGTCTACAATGAGCAGTTCTTC
TRBJ2-3 TRBV7-6 . . CASSLGAPDTQYF TGTGCCAGCAGCTTAGGGGCCCCAGATACGCAGTATTTT
TRBJ1-2 TRBV6-5 . few CASSYRGRVAGYTF TGTGCCAGCAGTTACCGTGGCAGGGTGGCGGGCTACACCTTC
TRBJ2-7 TRBV10-3 . . CAISESQRAYEQYF TGTGCCATCAGTGAGTCACAGAGGGCCTACGAGCAGTACTTC
TRBJ2-1 TRBV6-2/TRBV6-3 . . CASSYTQSYNEQFF TGTGCCAGCAGTTACACCCAGTCCTACAATGAGCAGTTCTTC
TRBJ1-4 TRBV12-3/TRBV12-4 TRBD1 . CASTEGQGEEKLFF TGTGCCAGCACCGAGGGACAGGGGGAAGAAAAACTGTTTTTT
TRBJ1-1 TRBV5-1 . once CASSLLRGGGCEAFF TGCGCCAGCAGCCTGCTTCGAGGGGGTGGCTGTGAAGCTTTCTTT
TRBJ2-7 TRBV12-3/TRBV12-4 . . CASSSLVYEQYF TGTGCCAGCAGTTCCCTGGTCTACGAGCAGTACTTC
TRBJ1-2 TRBV14 . . CASSRAQGGYGYTF TGTGCCAGCAGCCGGGCGCAGGGCGGCTATGGCTACACCTTC
TRBJ2-1 TRBV20-1 TRBD1 many CSACGTGMYEQFF TGCAGTGCTTGTGGGACAGGGATGTATGAGCAGTTCTTC
TRBJ1-6 TRBV4-2 TRBD1 . CASSQEGTGDSPLHF TGTGCCAGCAGCCAAGAAGGGACAGGGGATTCACCCCTCCACTTT
TRBJ2-1 TRBV12-3/TRBV12-4 TRBD1 . CASRRAGTGSRSSYNEQFF TGTGCCAGCAGAAGAGCCGGGACAGGGTCTCGATCCTCCTACAATGAGCAGTTCTTC
TRBJ1-2 TRBV6-2/TRBV6-3 . . CASSYTLTGSYGYTF TGTGCCAGCAGTTACACCCTGACAGGAAGCTATGGCTACACCTTC
TRBJ2-1 TRBV4-1 . . CASSQRPRDGNDEQFF TGCGCCAGCAGCCAACGACCCAGGGACGGTAACGATGAGCAGTTCTTC
TRBJ2-4 TRBV12-3/TRBV12-4 . few CASSLAPPARGQNIQYF TGTGCCAGCAGTTTAGCACCCCCGGCCAGGGGACAAAACATTCAGTACTTC
TRBJ1-1 TRBV29-1 TRBD1 few CSVSQQGSNTEAFF TGCAGCGTTTCCCAACAGGGGTCGAACACTGAAGCTTTCTTT
TRBJ2-1 TRBV4-1 TRBD2 . CASSQGPIAGGDNEQFF TGCGCCAGCAGCCAGGGACCCATCGCGGGGGGGGACAATGAGCAGTTCTTC
TRBJ1-1 TRBV21-1 . few CASSTRDTPF TGTGCCAGCAGCACCCGGGACACCCCCTTT
TRBJ1-1 TRBV7-3 . few CASKRQPNTEAFF TGTGCCAGCAAACGACAGCCGAACACTGAAGCTTTCTTT
TRBJ2-7 TRBV5-1 TRBD1 many CASSTRGAGGNYEQYF TGCGCCAGCAGCACCCGCGGAGCAGGGGGAAACTACGAGCAGTACTTC
TRBJ2-5 TRBV25-1 . many CASSEYRETQYF TGTGCCAGCAGTGAATATAGAGAGACCCAGTACTTC
TRBJ2-3 TRBV6-1 . many CASIINPGVPTDTQYF TGTGCCAGCATAATAAATCCAGGGGTTCCCACAGATACGCAGTATTTT
TRBJ1-1 TRBV5-1 . many CASSLGSTEAFF TGCGCCAGCAGCTTGGGGAGCACTGAAGCTTTCTTT
TRBJ2-5 TRBV20-1 . . CSAKRQETQYF TGCAGTGCTAAGAGGCAAGAGACCCAGTACTTC
TRBJ2-3 TRBV6-5 TRBD1 many CASSYSDREADTQYF TGTGCCAGCAGTTACTCGGACAGGGAGGCAGATACGCAGTATTTT
TRBJ2-1 TRBV18 TRBD1 . CASSPGGQGNEQFF TGTGCCAGCTCACCAGGGGGACAGGGCAATGAGCAGTTCTTC
TRBJ2-1 TRBV6-5 . many CASSYSNRGAHNEQFF TGTGCCAGCAGTTACTCGAATAGGGGCGCCCACAATGAGCAGTTCTTC